Presented here are 2 T cell receptor beta chains from one specimen sequenced in a study of post-analysis software for immune sequencing data. Study-wide results and limits: Relative to controls, patients had 5 or 6 TRBV segments at higher frequency, with TRBV5-6, TRBV5-1 and TRBV20-1 among these.

Their antigens are not known. cDNA libraries of TCR beta carried unique molecular identifiers. TCRdb recomputed calls from the PCR reads with MiXCR, one row per CDR3 protein. The repertoire consists of roughly 800,000 distinct CDR3 sequences, with approximately 53% occurring once and the leading ten covering roughly 4.4%. The sample taken for sequencing was blood. The receptors stem from a girl aged 10-17 years with multiple sclerosis.

The rearrangement links TRBV12-3 or TRBV12-4 to TRBJ2-4; TRBD1 aligns across 8 bases. The CDR3 consists of 15 residues. V lost 5 bases and J lost 3; bases outside the gene matches: 6. The CDR3 DNA sequence: TGTGCCAGCAGTGTGGACAGGGCCGGCAAAAACATTCAGTACTTC. This sequence encodes CASSVDRAGKNIQYF.

This clonotype was counted between two and nine times. This chain links TRBV5-1 with TRBJ2-4; D tentatively fits TRBD1 or TRBD2 (5 bases each). V dropped 0 bases and J dropped 1 base, with 8 bases sitting between them. CDR3 size: 15 residues. Germline V gene sequence: CDR1 SGHRS, CDR2 YFSETQ. Here the CDR3 reads CASSLVGAAKNIQYF. CDR3 in DNA: TGCGCCAGCAGCTTGGTCGGGGCCGCCAAAAACATTCAGTACTTC.